Listed here are 32 T cell receptor beta chains from one sample, sequenced in a study of shared clonotypes between healthy human individuals (dated by TCRdb to about 2020). The library was generated by the immunoSEQ multiplex PCR assay. The clones in this table, taken by TCRdb from immuneACCESS, are in-frame only. Not every clone is retained; where verified, under half of the shortfall comes from an unresolved V gene, and the cause of the rest is unknown. The sample records 2 million or so clones, about 95% of which are singletons. The biggest ten clones account for roughly 1% of the sample. For the CD8 naive samples, CD45RO-negative cells were positively selected for CCR7, yielding a CD45RA+CCR7+ population from which TemRA cells were excluded. The material sequenced was naive CD8+ T cells sorted from blood. The sample's cell subset or site label, decoded: CD45RA+CCR7+. The receptors derive from a man in his late teens or twenties in good health.

The rearrangement uses TRBV4-1 and TRBJ1-1; D may be TRBD1 (5 bases). Germline CDR1 MGHRA, CDR2 YSYEKL. The CDR3 is 15 residues long. V dropped 2 bases and J dropped 4 bases, with 14 bases sitting between them. This CDR3 is CASSQRAQRGTEAFF. The CDR3 DNA reads as TGCGCCAGCAGCCAACGAGCCCAGAGGGGCACTGAAGCTTTCTTT.

The chain employs TRBV2 and TRBJ2-3; D remains unclear. CDR1 and CDR2 from the germline V gene are SNHLY and FYNNEI. Trimming pared 5 bases from V and 2 bases from J, leaving 14 bases between. This CDR3 region has 15 residues. For the CDR3, the DNA is TGTGCCAGCAGTCCACCGACTTTCCCCACAGATACGCAGTATTTT. As protein: CASSPPTFPTDTQYF.

CDR3 in amino acids: CAWAPGLAAFYEQYF. CDR3 bases: TGTGCCTGGGCTCCGGGACTAGCGGCTTTCTACGAGCAGTACTTC. This chain connects TRBV30 to TRBJ2-7, with 11 bases lining up with TRBD2. The CDR3 is 15 amino acids. The germline CDR1 and CDR2 sequences are GTSNPN and SVGIG (reference sequence). J gave up 3 bases and V 5 bases, and 9 bases lay outside the gene matches.

This chain uses TRBV29-1 with TRBJ1-2, with 9 bases fitting TRBD1. From germline, CDR1 is SQVTM and CDR2 ANQGSEA. V gave up 3 bases and J gave up 2 bases; unmatched junction bases: 7. CDR3 length: 15 residues. The CDR3 reads CSVEAGQGPNYGYTF. The DNA of the CDR3 is TGCAGCGTTGAGGCCGGACAGGGGCCCAACTATGGCTACACCTTC.

V and J are TRBV6-1 and TRBJ1-2; 10 bases align to TRBD1. Germline assignment: CDR1 MNHNS and CDR2 SASEGT. V dropped 2 bases and J dropped 3; count of bases not matched to a gene: 9. This CDR3 region has 17 residues. The CDR3, as DNA: TGTGCCAGCAGTGAACAGGCGTTAGGACAGGGGGACTATGGCTACACCTTC. This encodes CASSEQALGQGDYGYTF.

The J gene is TRBJ2-7, the V gene TRBV7-9; 7 bases agree with TRBD1. The CDR3 is 15 residues long. Germline-derived CDR1 and CDR2 are SEHNR and FQNEAQ (reference sequence). Trimming removed 5 bases from V and 4 bases from J; junction bases left unmatched: 11. In DNA, the CDR3 is TGTGCCAGCAGCCCGACGACAGGGTATCGTTACGAGCAGTACTTC. Its protein product is CASSPTTGYRYEQYF. The whole variable domain, remainder taken from reference TRBV7-9 and TRBJ2-7, is DTGVSQNPRHKITKRGQNVTFRCDPISEHNRLYWYRQTLGQGPEFLTYFQNEAQLEKSRLLSDRFSAERPKGSFSTLEIQRTEQGDSAMYLCASSPTTGYRYEQYFGPGTRLTVT.

The chain combines TRBV5-1 with TRBJ1-4; 7 nucleotides align to TRBD1. This CDR3 spans 16 amino acids. Per germline, CDR1 SGHRS and CDR2 YFSETQ. V shed 0 bases, J shed 6 bases, and the junction held 8 bases outside the gene matches. The DNA for the CDR3 is TGCGCCAGCAGCTTGGACTCAGGGGGAGAGGATGAAAAACTGTTTTTT. Protein product: CASSLDSGGEDEKLFF.

The chain carries TRBV6-5 and TRBJ2-7; tentatively, D is TRBD1 (5 bases). V lost 2 bases and J lost 3, with 11 bases in between. Germline CDR1 reads MNHEY; CDR2 reads SVGAGI. The CDR3 contains 14 residues. CDR3 nucleotide sequence: TGTGCCAGCAGTTACGGGAAAGGGGTCTACGAGCAGTACTTC. As protein: CASSYGKGVYEQYF.

The genes are TRBV5-6 and TRBJ1-1, with TRBD1 matching over 8 bases. This CDR3 spans 16 amino acids. V lost 4 bases to trimming and J lost 2 bases; unmatched junction nucleotides: 10. CDR1 and CDR2 (germline): SGHDT, YYEEEE. CDR3: CASSPSRDRLNTEAFF. The CDR3 DNA is TGTGCCAGCAGCCCGTCCCGGGACAGGTTAAACACTGAAGCTTTCTTT.

The CDR3 is CASSSTSGGAVQETQYF. CDR3 sequence (DNA): TGTGCCAGCAGCTCTACTAGCGGGGGGGCTGTTCAAGAGACCCAGTACTTC. The J gene is TRBJ2-5, the V gene TRBV13; 13 bases map to TRBD2. The CDR3 has 17 residues. Germline CDR1 is PRHDT and CDR2 is FYEKMQ (reference sequence). Trimming took 4 bases from V and 2 from J; bases not matched to a gene: 7.

Notes on this clone: Other DNA variants within this sample encode the same CDR3. The rearrangement uses TRBV29-1 and TRBJ2-7, with 8 bases lining up with TRBD2. CDR1 SQVTM and CDR2 ANQGSEA come from the germline V gene. J lost 2 bases, V lost 1 base, and 4 bases had no gene match. CDR3 length: 14 amino acids. CDR3 residues: CSVEGLAGAYEQYF. CDR3 bases: TGCAGCGTTGAAGGGCTAGCGGGTGCCTACGAGCAGTACTTC.

In regard to this clone: Other DNA sequences within the sample encode an identical CDR3. The gene calls are TRBV6-5 and TRBJ2-7; D not certain. The germline V gene encodes CDR1 MNHEY and CDR2 SVGAGI. CDR3 length: 13 amino acids. V shed 2 bases and J shed 2 bases, with 7 bases lying between them. The DNA for the CDR3 is TGTGCCAGCAGTTACGCCCTTACCTACGAGCAGTACTTC. As protein: CASSYALTYEQYF.

This chain links TRBV7-9 with TRBJ2-1; 8 positions match TRBD2. Trimming cost V 5 bases and J 6 bases; bases outside gene matches: 3. CDR3 length: 13 amino acids. Germline assignment: CDR1 SEHNR and CDR2 FQNEAQ (reference sequence). The CDR3 region is CASSPGGGNEQFF. The CDR3 DNA sequence: TGTGCCAGCAGCCCCGGGGGGGGCAATGAGCAGTTCTTC.

This chain joins TRBV7-2 and TRBJ2-3, with D possibly called TRBD1 or TRBD2 (5 bases each). CDR1 and CDR2 from the germline V gene are SGHTA and FQGNSA. Trimming took off 4 bases at V and 1 base at J, with 15 bases between the two ends. The CDR3 runs to 16 residues. DNA for the CDR3: TGTGCCAGCAGCTCCGACCCGCTGGGGGGCACAGATACGCAGTATTTT. It specifies CASSSDPLGGTDTQYF.

The chain employs TRBV9 and TRBJ2-1; D may be TRBD2 (6 bases). V lost 5 bases, J lost 0 bases, and 15 bases lay in between. CDR3 length: 16 amino acids. CDR1 is SGDLS and CDR2 is YYNGEE in the germline V gene. This CDR3 reads CASSLPGLSSYNEQFF. CDR3 DNA sequence: TGTGCCAGCAGTTTACCGGGACTGAGCTCCTACAATGAGCAGTTCTTC.

The genes are TRBV2 and TRBJ2-7, with TRBD2 matching over 13 bases. This CDR3 is 13 amino acids long. With V trimmed by 9 bases and J by 2 bases, 1 base remained unmatched. Germline V gene lookup returns CDR1 SNHLY and CDR2 FYNNEI. As DNA, the CDR3 is TGTGCCAGAGGACTAGCGGGGGCCTACGAGCAGTACTTC. Its protein is CARGLAGAYEQYF.

CDR3 in amino acids: CASSEGGTSGETQYF. The CDR3 DNA is TGTGCCAGCAGTGAAGGGGGGACTAGCGGAGAGACCCAGTACTTC. The chain carries TRBV2 and TRBJ2-5; TRBD2 aligns across 11 bases. The CDR3 runs to 15 residues. V shed 1 base and J 4 bases; nucleotides not matched to a gene: 2. Germline lookup yields CDR1 SNHLY and CDR2 FYNNEI.

The rearrangement links TRBV7-2 to TRBJ2-7; D is unresolved. CDR3 size: 12 residues. Germline CDR1 SGHTA, CDR2 FQGNSA. Trimming took off 5 bases at V and 7 bases at J, with 12 bases between the two ends. In DNA, the CDR3 is TGTGCCAGCAGCCCTGTTCCCGGGGAGCAGTACTTC. Protein sequence: CASSPVPGEQYF.

The rearrangement links TRBV18 to TRBJ2-2; a possible D gene is TRBD2 (5 bases). V lost 0 bases, J lost 5 bases, and 7 bases lay in between. CDR1 and CDR2 from the germline V gene are KGHSH and LQKENI. The CDR3 is 14 residues long. CDR3 nucleotides: TGTGCCAGCTCACCACCGAGAGGGACCGGGGAGCTGTTTTTT. This encodes CASSPPRGTGELFF.

V usage is TRBV5-6 and J usage is TRBJ2-6; 10 bases map to TRBD1. Trimming took 3 bases from V and 2 from J; bases not matched to a gene: 5. This CDR3 region has 17 residues. Germline V CDR1 and CDR2: SGHDT, YYEEEE. CDR3 DNA: TGTGCCAGCAGCTCTGGGACAGGGGTTACTGGGGCCAACGTCCTGACTTTC. Its translation is CASSSGTGVTGANVLTF.

The chain joins TRBV4-3 to TRBJ2-3, with 12 bases identical to TRBD2. J gave up 6 bases and V 2 bases, and 3 bases lay outside the gene matches. The V gene's germline CDR1 is LGHNA and CDR2 YSLEER. This CDR3 spans 15 amino acids. The CDR3 DNA is TGCGCCAGCAGCCAACTAGCGGGAGGGCGGGATACGCAGTATTTT. Translated: CASSQLAGGRDTQYF.

Note on this clone: The junction shows a germline mismatch at one end, possibly a read error. The rearrangement uses TRBV7-7 and TRBJ1-4; tentative D call: TRBD1 (5 bases). In germline, CDR1 is SSHAT, CDR2 FNYEAQ (reference sequence). This CDR3 has 15 residues. As DNA, the CDR3 is TGTGCTAGCAGCTTAAATCAGGGTTCTAATGAAAAACTGTTTTTT. Its translation is CASSLNQGSNEKLFF.

The chain carries TRBV6-5 and TRBJ1-2; D might be TRBD1 (6 bases). V was trimmed by 8 bases and J by 6 bases, leaving 10 bases between them. Germline lookup yields CDR1 MNHEY and CDR2 SVGAGI. This CDR3 region has 11 residues. Written as DNA, the CDR3 is TGTGCCAGCGGGGGGGGCCATGGCTACACCTTC. Amino acid sequence: CASGGGHGYTF.

CDR3 amino acids: CASSIIEGYTEAFF. The CDR3 bases are TGTGCCAGTAGTATCATTGAGGGGTACACTGAAGCTTTCTTT. The chain joins TRBV19 to TRBJ1-1; a weak D match, TRBD1 (5 bases). CDR3 length equals 14 residues. The germline V and J ends were trimmed by 3 bases and 3 bases, with 11 bases remaining between them. Per the germline V gene, CDR1 is LNHDA and CDR2 is SQIVND (reference sequence).

This chain connects TRBV19 to TRBJ1-5, with a possible D match to TRBD1 (6 bases). Germline CDR1 reads LNHDA; CDR2 reads SQIVND (reference sequence). The length of the CDR3 is 16 residues. With 3 bases removed from V and 1 base from J, the gap between germline ends came to 13 bases. Here the CDR3 DNA reads TGTGCCAGTAGTATGACGGCCGGGACAAGCAATCAGCCCCAGCATTTT. Translated, it gives CASSMTAGTSNQPQHF.

This chain connects TRBV11-2 to TRBJ2-5, with D maybe TRBD2 (6 bases). V lost 2 bases, J lost 2 bases, and 9 bases lay in between. CDR3 size: 14 residues. Per germline, CDR1 SGHAT and CDR2 FQNNGV. CDR3 in amino acids: CASSLPGEQETQYF. CDR3 bases: TGTGCCAGCAGCTTACCGGGGGAACAAGAGACCCAGTACTTC.

J is TRBJ1-1 and V is TRBV5-1; 7 bases fit TRBD1. The V gene's germline CDR1 is SGHRS and CDR2 YFSETQ. This CDR3 is built from 14 residues. The V gene end was trimmed by 4 bases and the J gene end by 1 base; junction bases not matched to a gene: 4. This chain's CDR3 is CASSPWTGNTEAFF. In DNA form, the CDR3 reads TGCGCCAGCAGCCCGTGGACAGGGAACACTGAAGCTTTCTTT.

The chain employs TRBV13 and TRBJ2-7, with 9 bases aligning to TRBD1. CDR3 size: 16 residues. Germline CDR1 reads PRHDT; CDR2 reads FYEKMQ (reference sequence). Trimming removed 4 bases from V and 2 bases from J; junction bases left unmatched: 9. This CDR3 reads CASSSTGTGTPYEQYF. Here the CDR3 DNA reads TGTGCCAGCAGCTCTACGGGGACAGGGACCCCCTACGAGCAGTACTTC.

The chain links TRBV5-1 to TRBJ2-1; D not certain. Germline V lookup: CDR1 SGHRS, CDR2 YFSETQ. This CDR3 spans 15 amino acids. V lost 0 bases and J 4 bases, leaving 11 bases between the germline ends. The chain's CDR3 is CASSLGQTKYNEQFF. CDR3 in DNA: TGCGCCAGCAGCTTGGGCCAGACGAAATACAATGAGCAGTTCTTC.

The genes are TRBV7-9 and TRBJ2-5; possibly TRBD1 for D (5 bases). From germline, CDR1 is SEHNR and CDR2 FQNEAQ (reference sequence). Trimming stripped 6 bases from V and 1 base from J, with 12 bases between. CDR3 length equals 14 residues. The DNA for the CDR3 is TGTGCCAGCAGGGAAAGGGGCGGCCAAGAGACCCAGTACTTC. Its protein is CASRERGGQETQYF.

This clone was detected once. The chain is built from TRBV7-2 and TRBJ2-2; the D call may be TRBD1 or TRBD2 (6 bases each). Germline loops: CDR1 SGHTA, CDR2 FQGNSA. V lost 1 base and J 3 bases, leaving 15 bases between the germline ends. The CDR3 loop spans 17 amino acids. For the CDR3, the DNA is TGTGCCAGCAGCTTAGATCCTGAGGGGGGTTACACCGGGGAGCTGTTTTTT. It specifies CASSLDPEGGYTGELFF.

The CDR3 DNA sequence: TGTGCCAGCAGGACAGGGGGCAATGAGCAGTTCTTC. It codes for CASRTGGNEQFF. The chain joins TRBV28 to TRBJ2-1; 9 bases are a match to TRBD1. J gave up 6 bases and V 6 bases, and 0 bases lay outside the gene matches. Per the germline V gene, CDR1 is MDHEN and CDR2 is SYDVKM. This CDR3 is built from 12 residues.